The 28 T cell receptor beta chains listed next were all sequenced from one sample in a study of blood T cell repertoires in COVID-19. Using immunoSEQ multiplex PCR, the repertoire was profiled, and TCRdb retains in-frame clones only, with some absent. The sample has 220,000 or so clones, approximately 82% seen once; the top ten hold approximately 3.8%. Source material: peripheral blood. Receptors originate from a woman older than 75 with acute or convalescent COVID-19.

The rearrangement links TRBV5-4 to TRBJ2-1; 10 bases line up with TRBD1. The CDR3 spans 15 residues. Losses at the gene ends were 7 bases for V and 5 bases for J; bases not matched to a gene: 9. From germline, CDR1 is SGHNT and CDR2 YYREEE (reference sequence). The CDR3 bases are TGTGCCAGCCTAAGGACAGGGGGTTTGAACAATGAGCAGTTCTTC. Translating gives CASLRTGGLNNEQFF. The full variable domain, its missing parts supplied by reference TRBV5-4 and TRBJ2-1, is ETGVTQSPTHLIKTRGQQVTLRCSSQSGHNTVSWYQQALGQGPQFIFQYYREEENGRGNFPPRFSGLQFPNYSSELNVNALELDDSALYLCASLRTGGLNNEQFFGPGTRLTVL.

The chain is built from TRBV7-2 and TRBJ2-2; D might be TRBD1 (5 bases). The CDR3 loop spans 16 amino acids. V lost 1 base and J 0 bases, leaving 9 bases between the germline ends. Germline CDR1 and CDR2: SGHTA and FQGNSA. CDR3 in DNA: TGTGCCAGCAGCTTAGTGTGGGGCGCGAACACCGGGGAGCTGTTTTTT. As protein: CASSLVWGANTGELFF. The full variable domain, its missing parts supplied by reference TRBV7-2 and TRBJ2-2, is GAGVSQSPSNKVTEKGKDVELRCDPISGHTALYWYRQSLGQGLEFLIYFQGNSAPDKSGLPSDRFSAERTGGSVSTLTIQRTQQEDSAVYLCASSLVWGANTGELFFGEGSRLTVL.

The chain combines TRBV29-1 with TRBJ1-3; D unclear. This CDR3 comprises 15 residues. V was cut by 7 bases and J by 0 bases, with 16 bases left in between. The germline gives CDR1 SQVTM, CDR2 ANQGSEA. The CDR3 bases are TGCAGCGCAGCGACGGAGCCTTACTCTGGAAACACCATATATTTT. Amino acid sequence: CSAATEPYSGNTIYF.

The chain has TRBV7-3 and TRBJ2-5, with TRBD1 matching over 10 bases. J gave up 5 bases and V 4 bases, and 7 bases lay outside the gene matches. The germline gives CDR1 SGHTA, CDR2 FQGTGA. The CDR3 is 15 amino acids. The CDR3: CASSSGQGRWETQYF. DNA for the CDR3: TGTGCCAGCAGCTCGGGACAGGGGAGGTGGGAGACCCAGTACTTC. Using reference TRBV7-3 and TRBJ2-5 for the parts outside the CDR3, the full variable domain is GAGVSQTPSNKVTEKGKYVELRCDPISGHTALYWYRQSLGQGPEFLIYFQGTGAADDSGLPNDRFFAVRPEGSVSTLKIQRTERGDSAVYLCASSSGQGRWETQYFGPGTRLLVL.

The chain uses TRBV14 and TRBJ1-6, with D perhaps matching TRBD1 (6 bases). Looked up from germline, CDR1 is SGHDN and CDR2 is FVKESK. V lost 0 bases, J lost 8 bases, and 17 bases lay in between. The length of the CDR3 is 17 residues. The chain's CDR3 is CASSQDIGTPWHSPLHF. The DNA of the CDR3 is TGTGCCAGCAGCCAAGACATAGGGACACCGTGGCATTCACCCCTCCACTTT.

The chain uses TRBV4-1 and TRBJ2-3; possible D gene TRBD2, 7 bases. This CDR3 comprises 16 residues. The V end lost 0 bases, the J end lost 1 base, and 11 bases lay between the germline ends. From germline, CDR1 is MGHRA and CDR2 YSYEKL. CDR3 coding DNA: TGCGCCAGCAGCCAAGACGCGGGGGCCGGCACAGATACGCAGTATTTT. It codes for CASSQDAGAGTDTQYF.

V is TRBV7-2 and J is TRBJ2-1; perhaps TRBD1 as D (6 bases). The germline CDR1 and CDR2 sequences are SGHTA and FQGNSA. V was pared by 3 bases and J by 7 bases, with 10 bases between. CDR3 length: 13 residues. CDR3 sequence (DNA): TGTGCCAGCAGCTTTACAGGGCGGAATGAGCAGTTCTTC. Encoded protein: CASSFTGRNEQFF.

The chain uses TRBV6-1 and TRBJ1-2; a possible D gene is TRBD1 (6 bases). This CDR3 is built from 14 residues. V was clipped by 2 bases and J by 1 base, with 8 bases between them. Germline loops: CDR1 MNHNS, CDR2 SASEGT. CDR3 residues: CASSEQGLNYGYTF. CDR3 coding DNA: TGTGCCAGCAGTGAACAGGGGCTTAACTATGGCTACACCTTC.

The chain couples TRBV2 to TRBJ2-1; 7 bases fit TRBD1. With V trimmed by 5 bases and J by 4 bases, 8 bases remained unmatched. Germline V gene data show CDR1 as SNHLY and CDR2 as FYNNEI. The CDR3 consists of 15 residues. The CDR3 coding sequence is TGTGCCAGCAGTTTGGACAGGACCCCTTACAATGAGCAGTTCTTC. As protein: CASSLDRTPYNEQFF.

The chain has TRBV9 and TRBJ1-6; D remains ambiguous. CDR1 SGDLS and CDR2 YYNGEE come from the germline V gene. The CDR3 spans 14 residues. Trimming removed 6 bases at V and 0 bases at J, with 7 bases between. The CDR3 is CASKRDSYNSPLHF. For the CDR3, the DNA is TGTGCCAGCAAGAGAGACTCCTATAATTCACCCCTCCACTTT.

V is TRBV7-8 and J is TRBJ2-3; 9 bases line up with TRBD2. From germline, CDR1 is SGHVS and CDR2 FQNEAQ. V shed 8 bases, J shed 2 bases, and the junction held 8 bases outside the gene matches. This CDR3 region has 15 residues. CDR3 DNA sequence: TGTGCCAGCGGCAGACTAGCGGAGCACACAGATACGCAGTATTTT. It specifies CASGRLAEHTDTQYF.

The count of this clone is one. The genes are TRBV7-9 and TRBJ2-7; 14 positions match TRBD2. Germline values: CDR1 SEHNR, CDR2 FQNEAQ (reference sequence). J gave up 4 bases and V 5 bases, and 4 bases lay outside the gene matches. This CDR3 comprises 15 residues. CDR3 protein: CASSRLAGGTYEQYF. The CDR3 bases are TGTGCCAGCAGCCGACTAGCGGGGGGGACATACGAGCAGTACTTC. Looking up the rest from reference TRBV7-9 and TRBJ2-7 gives the full variable domain: DTGVSQNPRHKITKRGQNVTFRCDPISEHNRLYWYRQTLGQGPEFLTYFQNEAQLEKSRLLSDRFSAERPKGSFSTLEIQRTEQGDSAMYLCASSRLAGGTYEQYFGPGTRLTVT.

This clone was observed a single time. CDR3 sequence (DNA): TGTGCCAGCAGCTTAGGCCCCGGGGCGAACACCGGGGAGCTGTTTTTT. It yields the protein CASSLGPGANTGELFF. The rearrangement links TRBV11-1 to TRBJ2-2; D may be TRBD2 (5 bases). The germline V gene encodes CDR1 SGHAT and CDR2 FQDESV (reference sequence). The V and J ends lost 1 base and 0 bases respectively, with 9 bases between them. This CDR3 has 16 amino acids.

The rearrangement uses TRBV19 and TRBJ1-2; the match to TRBD1 covers 7 bases. V was pared by 5 bases and J by 4 bases, with 10 bases of the junction left unmatched. The CDR3 extends over 15 amino acids. CDR1 is LNHDA, CDR2 SQIVND, per germline (reference sequence). The CDR3, as DNA: TGTGCCAGTAGTGACCAGGGGGTAGCGTCCTATGGCTACACCTTC. It yields the protein CASSDQGVASYGYTF.

The chain recombines TRBV28 with TRBJ2-7, with 8 bases lining up with TRBD1. The CDR3 is 15 residues long. Per the germline V gene, CDR1 is MDHEN and CDR2 is SYDVKM. After removal of 7 bases from V and 6 bases from J, the junction contained 14 bases not matched to a gene. For the CDR3, the DNA is TGTGCCAGCACCTCCGATCCGCAGGGGGCCGGCGAGCAGTACTTC. Protein product: CASTSDPQGAGEQYF.

The chain is built from TRBV7-9 and TRBJ2-7; tentatively, D is TRBD2 (5 bases). There are 16 residues in the CDR3. V lost 5 bases and J 7 bases, leaving 24 bases between the germline ends. CDR1 and CDR2 (germline): SEHNR, FQNEAQ (reference sequence). The CDR3 is CASSQAPMDSYKEQYF. The CDR3 bases are TGTGCCAGCAGCCAAGCTCCTATGGACTCCTACAAAGAGCAGTACTTC.

The J gene is TRBJ1-5, the V gene TRBV5-1; D is ambiguous. Germline lookup yields CDR1 SGHRS and CDR2 YFSETQ. The CDR3 contains 19 residues. The V end lost 4 bases, the J end lost 2 bases, and 25 bases lay between the germline ends. The CDR3, as DNA: TGCGCCAGCAGCCCGGGAACCCCCGGGCAGTTTAGGGGCAATCAGCCCCAGCATTTT. Translation gives CASSPGTPGQFRGNQPQHF. The full variable domain, with the rest looked up from reference TRBV5-1 and TRBJ1-5, is KAGVTQTPRYLIKTRGQQVTLSCSPISGHRSVSWYQQTPGQGLQFLFEYFSETQRNKGNFPGRFSGRQFSNSRSEMNVSTLELGDSALYLCASSPGTPGQFRGNQPQHFGDGTRLSIL.

The chain joins TRBV5-1 to TRBJ2-2; a possible D gene is TRBD1 (6 bases). The CDR3 runs to 15 residues. Germline V gene sequence: CDR1 SGHRS, CDR2 YFSETQ. V was trimmed by 5 bases and J by 5 bases, leaving 16 bases between them. The CDR3 protein is CASSLSQGKTGELFF. CDR3 DNA sequence: TGCGCCAGCAGTTTGTCCCAGGGGAAGACCGGGGAGCTGTTTTTT.

The rearrangement uses TRBV7-2 and TRBJ1-2; TRBD1 matches at 10 bases. V lost 5 bases to trimming and J lost 7 bases; unmatched junction nucleotides: 4. The germline gives CDR1 SGHTA, CDR2 FQGNSA. The CDR3 length is 13 residues. Here the CDR3 DNA reads TGTGCCAGCAGCACGGGACAGGGGAGTGGCTACACCTTC. This encodes CASSTGQGSGYTF.

The V and J genes are TRBV7-2 and TRBJ1-1; D is perhaps TRBD1 (6 bases). This CDR3 comprises 13 residues. Trimming stripped 8 bases from V and 4 bases from J, with 14 bases between. Germline V gene sequence: CDR1 SGHTA, CDR2 FQGNSA. In nucleotides, the CDR3 is TGTGCCAGCCATAAGGGGGGGGGCACTGAAGCTTTCTTT. Protein product: CASHKGGGTEAFF.

The V and J genes are TRBV19 and TRBJ1-1; possible D gene TRBD1, 6 bases. The CDR3 spans 12 residues. V was pared by 7 bases and J by 3 bases, with 9 bases between. From germline, CDR1 is LNHDA and CDR2 SQIVND (reference sequence). Here the CDR3 DNA reads TGTGCCAGTACAAACAGGGACACTGAAGCTTTCTTT. Translating it yields CASTNRDTEAFF.

The chain uses TRBV28 and TRBJ2-7, with D perhaps matching TRBD1 (6 bases). This CDR3 comprises 13 residues. CDR1 and CDR2 (germline): MDHEN, SYDVKM. V lost 2 bases and J lost 10, with 15 bases in between. The CDR3 region has the DNA TGTGCCAGCAGTTTAGGACAGCGTTTAGCCCAGTACTTC. It is translated as CASSLGQRLAQYF.

The chain links TRBV14 to TRBJ2-2; D possibly corresponds to TRBD2 (6 bases). The CDR3 sequence is 16 residues long. CDR1 is SGHDN and CDR2 is FVKESK in the germline V gene. V gave up 4 bases and J gave up 2 bases, with 14 bases separating them. CDR3: CASSRLGGTNTGELFF. The CDR3 coding sequence is TGTGCCAGCAGCCGGTTGGGGGGAACCAACACCGGGGAGCTGTTTTTT. The full variable domain, in which reference TRBV14 and TRBJ2-2 provide the parts outside the CDR3, is EAGVTQFPSHSVIEKGQTVTLRCDPISGHDNLYWYRRVMGKEIKFLLHFVKESKQDESGMPNNRFLAERTGGTYSTLKVQPAELEDSGVYFCASSRLGGTNTGELFFGEGSRLTVL.

A single count supports this clone. The chain combines TRBV2 with TRBJ1-2; maybe TRBD1 (5 bases). V lost 5 bases and J lost 8, with 18 bases in between. CDR1 is SNHLY, CDR2 FYNNEI, per germline. The CDR3 totals 14 residues. The DNA for the CDR3 is TGTGCCAGCAGTCCCCGACAGACCTCTAGGGGCTACACCTTC. Encoded protein: CASSPRQTSRGYTF. The full variable domain, in which reference TRBV2 and TRBJ1-2 provide the parts outside the CDR3, is EPEVTQTPSHQVTQMGQEVILRCVPISNHLYFYWYRQILGQKVEFLVSFYNNEISEKSEIFDDQFSVERPDGSNFTLKIRSTKLEDSAMYFCASSPRQTSRGYTFGSGTRLTVV.

This clone turned up a few times. This chain uses TRBV5-1 with TRBJ2-1, with 7 bases aligning to TRBD1. J was trimmed by 3 bases and V by 0 bases; bases with no gene match: 0. CDR3 size: 14 residues. CDR1 and CDR2 (germline): SGHRS, YFSETQ. The CDR3 nucleotides read TGCGCCAGCAGCTTGGGGGACAGCTACAATGAGCAGTTCTTC. Its protein product is CASSLGDSYNEQFF.

This chain joins TRBV5-1 and TRBJ1-3; D unclear. V dropped 0 bases and J dropped 0 bases, with 10 bases sitting between them. The CDR3 contains 16 residues. From germline, CDR1 is SGHRS and CDR2 YFSETQ. The CDR3 sequence: CASSLAGLNSGNTIYF. The CDR3 nucleotides are TGCGCCAGCAGCTTGGCCGGACTGAACTCTGGAAACACCATATATTTT.

The chain uses TRBV29-1 and TRBJ1-4; 10 bases map to TRBD1. Trimming at V came to 7 bases and at J to 8 bases, leaving 13 bases not matched to a gene. Germline V lookup: CDR1 SQVTM, CDR2 ANQGSEA. This CDR3 has 15 amino acids. CDR3 nucleotide sequence: TGCAGCGCCGTCCCGGGACAGGGGTCAGGGGAAAAACTGTTTTTT. It yields the protein CSAVPGQGSGEKLFF. Looking up the rest from reference TRBV29-1 and TRBJ1-4 gives the full variable domain: SAVISQKPSRDICQRGTSLTIQCQVDSQVTMMFWYRQQPGQSLTLIATANQGSEATYESGFVIDKFPISRPNLTFSTLTVSNMSPEDSSIYLCSAVPGQGSGEKLFFGSGTQLSVL.

The V call is TRBV9, the J call TRBJ1-4, with D perhaps TRBD1 (5 bases). Germline-derived CDR1 and CDR2 are SGDLS and YYNGEE. This CDR3 spans 15 amino acids. The V gene lost 4 bases and the J gene lost 8 bases, with 18 bases spanning the gap. This chain's CDR3 is CASSFGTGGDEKLFF. DNA for the CDR3: TGTGCCAGCAGCTTCGGGACGGGAGGGGACGAAAAACTGTTTTTT.